The present TCR beta chain was sequenced within a study of T cell repertoires in cytomegalovirus infection. As for the study in general: Recently identified HLA-C-restricted CMV epitopes were used, and well-studied HLA-B-restricted CMV epitopes were used as well. Public TCR beta signatures indicated both CMV infection and matching HLA type.

A remark on this clonotype: No antigen is known for it.

TCRdb called the reads again in MiXCR, with one record for every CDR3 protein. Counted here are some 320,000 distinct CDR3 sequences, just under 30% occurring once; the ten biggest clones make up about 19%. The ends lost 0 bases at V and 7 bases at J; junction bases unmatched: 12. Germline V CDR1 and CDR2: SGHDT, YYEEEE. The CDR3 spans 17 residues. The chain links TRBV5-6 to TRBJ2-1; 8 positions agree with TRBD2. Sequenced here: cultured PBMCs, sampled from culture after CMV antigen stimulation. The receptor was derived from a human donor in good health (CMV status not recorded). Some clones in this sample may be carry-over from other donors' samples. The CDR3 DNA sequence: TGTGCCAGCAGCTTGGCAACCGGGACTAGTGTAATGAATGAGCAGTTCTTC. Protein sequence: CASSLATGTSVMNEQFF.